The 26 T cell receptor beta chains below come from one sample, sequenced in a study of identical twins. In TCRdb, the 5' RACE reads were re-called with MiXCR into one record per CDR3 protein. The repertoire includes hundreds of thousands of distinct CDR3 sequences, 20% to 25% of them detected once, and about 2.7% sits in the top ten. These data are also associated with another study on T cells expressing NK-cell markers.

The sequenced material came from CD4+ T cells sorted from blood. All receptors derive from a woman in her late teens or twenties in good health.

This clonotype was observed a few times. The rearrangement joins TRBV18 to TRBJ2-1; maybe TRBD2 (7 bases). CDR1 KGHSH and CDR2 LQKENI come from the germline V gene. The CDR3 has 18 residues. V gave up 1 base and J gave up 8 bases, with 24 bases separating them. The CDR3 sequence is CASSPRVVAGAGWDEQFF. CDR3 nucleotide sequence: TGTGCCAGCTCACCACGCGTTGTGGCGGGGGCCGGTTGGGATGAGCAGTTCTTC. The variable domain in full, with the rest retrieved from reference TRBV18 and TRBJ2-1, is NAGVMQNPRHLVRRRGQEARLRCSPMKGHSHVYWYRQLPEEGLKFMVYLQKENIIDESGMPKERFSAEFPKEGPSILRIQQVVRGDSAAYFCASSPRVVAGAGWDEQFFGPGTRLTVL.

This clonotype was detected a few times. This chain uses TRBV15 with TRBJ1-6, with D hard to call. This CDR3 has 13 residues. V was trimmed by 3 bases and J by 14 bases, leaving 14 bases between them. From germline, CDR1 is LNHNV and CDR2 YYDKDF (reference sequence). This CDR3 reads CATSRGLNSALHF. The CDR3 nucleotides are TGTGCCACCAGCAGGGGCCTTAACTCGGCCCTCCACTTT.

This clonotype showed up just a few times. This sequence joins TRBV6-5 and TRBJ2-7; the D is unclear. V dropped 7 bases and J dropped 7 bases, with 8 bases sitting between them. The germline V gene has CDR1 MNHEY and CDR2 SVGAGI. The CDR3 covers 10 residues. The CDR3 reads CASIFVEQYF. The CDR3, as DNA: TGTGCCAGCATTTTCGTGGAGCAGTACTTC.

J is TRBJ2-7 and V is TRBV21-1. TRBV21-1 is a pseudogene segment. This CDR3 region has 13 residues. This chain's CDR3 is CASSKGSLYEQYF. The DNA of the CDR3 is TGTGCCAGCAGCAAAGGCAGCTTATACGAGCAGTACTTC.

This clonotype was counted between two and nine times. The CDR3, as DNA: TGTGCCAGCAGCTTGGGGGACGCCTCCTACGAGCAGTACTTC. The encoded protein is CASSLGDASYEQYF. This rearrangement joins TRBV5-5 to TRBJ2-7; either TRBD1 or TRBD2 may supply D (5 bases each). V was cut by 0 bases and J by 0 bases, with 7 bases left in between. Germline values: CDR1 SGHKS, CDR2 YYEKEE (reference sequence). The CDR3 length is 14 residues.

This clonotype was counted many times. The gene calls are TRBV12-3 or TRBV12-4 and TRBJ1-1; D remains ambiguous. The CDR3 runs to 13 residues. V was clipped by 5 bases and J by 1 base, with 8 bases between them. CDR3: CASSKIENTEAFF. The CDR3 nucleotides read TGTGCCAGCAGTAAGATCGAGAACACTGAAGCTTTCTTT.

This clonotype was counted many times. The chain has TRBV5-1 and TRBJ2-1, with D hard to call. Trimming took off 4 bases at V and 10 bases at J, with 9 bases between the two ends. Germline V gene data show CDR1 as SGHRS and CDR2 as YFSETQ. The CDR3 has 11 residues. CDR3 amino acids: CASSEELEQFF. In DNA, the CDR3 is TGCGCCAGCAGCGAGGAACTAGAGCAGTTCTTC.

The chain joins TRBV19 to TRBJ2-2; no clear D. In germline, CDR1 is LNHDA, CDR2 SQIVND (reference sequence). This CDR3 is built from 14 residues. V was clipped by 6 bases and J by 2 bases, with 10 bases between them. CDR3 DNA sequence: TGTGCCAGTAGACCAACAGTAAACACCGGGGAGCTGTTTTTT. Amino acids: CASRPTVNTGELFF.

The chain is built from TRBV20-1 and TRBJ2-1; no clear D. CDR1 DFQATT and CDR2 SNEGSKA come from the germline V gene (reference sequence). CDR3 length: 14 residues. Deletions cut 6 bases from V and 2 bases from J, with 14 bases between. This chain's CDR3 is CSAPKGSTYNEQFF. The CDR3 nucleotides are TGCAGTGCGCCGAAGGGATCGACCTACAATGAGCAGTTCTTC.

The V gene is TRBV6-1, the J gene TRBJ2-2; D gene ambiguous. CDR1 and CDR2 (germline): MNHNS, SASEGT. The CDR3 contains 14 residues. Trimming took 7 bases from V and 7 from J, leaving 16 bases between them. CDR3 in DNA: TGTGCCAGCATTCGACGGCGTTCGGTCGGGGAGCTGTTTTTT. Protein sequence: CASIRRRSVGELFF.

The CDR3 nucleotides read TGCGCCAGCAGCCAAGATCTCAGGCGGGAGACCCAGTACTTC. It specifies CASSQDLRRETQYF. This sequence joins TRBV4-3 and TRBJ2-5; D call uncertain. V dropped 0 bases and J dropped 5 bases, with 10 bases sitting between them. The CDR3 consists of 14 residues. Germline-derived CDR1 and CDR2 are LGHNA and YSLEER.

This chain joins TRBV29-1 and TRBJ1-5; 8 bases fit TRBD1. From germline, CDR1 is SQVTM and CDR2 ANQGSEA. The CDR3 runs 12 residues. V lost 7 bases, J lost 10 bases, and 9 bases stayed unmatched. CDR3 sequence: CSARQGRGPQHF. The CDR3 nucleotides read TGCAGCGCTAGACAGGGGAGAGGCCCCCAGCATTTT.

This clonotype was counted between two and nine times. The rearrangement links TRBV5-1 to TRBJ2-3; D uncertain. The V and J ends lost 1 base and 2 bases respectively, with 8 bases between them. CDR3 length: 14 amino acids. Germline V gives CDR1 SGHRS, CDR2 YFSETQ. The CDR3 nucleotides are TGCGCCAGCAGCTTGCAGGTAACCACAGATACGCAGTATTTT. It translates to CASSLQVTTDTQYF.

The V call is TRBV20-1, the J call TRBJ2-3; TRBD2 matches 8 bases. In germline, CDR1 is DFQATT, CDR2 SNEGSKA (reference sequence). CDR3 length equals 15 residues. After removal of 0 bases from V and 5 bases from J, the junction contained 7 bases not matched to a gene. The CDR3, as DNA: TGCAGTGCTAGAGATGCCAGCGGGAGCGGAGATACGCAGTATTTT. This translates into CSARDASGSGDTQYF.

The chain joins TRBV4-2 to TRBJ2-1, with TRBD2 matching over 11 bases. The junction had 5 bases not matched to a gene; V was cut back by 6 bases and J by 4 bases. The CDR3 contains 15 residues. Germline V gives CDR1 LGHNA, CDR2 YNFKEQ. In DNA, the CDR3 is TGTGCCAGCAGACCTCTAGCGGGGGGTTACAATGAGCAGTTCTTC. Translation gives CASRPLAGGYNEQFF.

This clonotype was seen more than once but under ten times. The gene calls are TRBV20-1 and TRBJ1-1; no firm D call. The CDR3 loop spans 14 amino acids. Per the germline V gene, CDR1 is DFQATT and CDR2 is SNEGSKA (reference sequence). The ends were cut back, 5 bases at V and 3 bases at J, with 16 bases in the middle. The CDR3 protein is CSAALGGPYTEAFF. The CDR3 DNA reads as TGCAGTGCTGCCTTGGGAGGGCCGTACACTGAAGCTTTCTTT.

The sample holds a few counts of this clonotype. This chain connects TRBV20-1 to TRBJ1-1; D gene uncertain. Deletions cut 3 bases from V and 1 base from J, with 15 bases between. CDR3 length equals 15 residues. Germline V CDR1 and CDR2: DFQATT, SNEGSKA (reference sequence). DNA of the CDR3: TGCAGTGCTAGGTTGGTAGGCCGATCGAACACTGAAGCTTTCTTT. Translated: CSARLVGRSNTEAFF.

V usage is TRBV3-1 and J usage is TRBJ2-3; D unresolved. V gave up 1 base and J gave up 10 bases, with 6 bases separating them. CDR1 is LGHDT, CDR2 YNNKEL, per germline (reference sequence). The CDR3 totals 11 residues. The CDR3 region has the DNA TGTGCCAGCAGCCAAGGCTTATCGCAGTATTTT. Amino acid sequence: CASSQGLSQYF.

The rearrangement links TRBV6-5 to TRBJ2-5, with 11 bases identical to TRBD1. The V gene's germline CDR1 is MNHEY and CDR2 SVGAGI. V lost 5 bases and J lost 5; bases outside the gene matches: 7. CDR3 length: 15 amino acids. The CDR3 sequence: CASSTRTGGEETQYF. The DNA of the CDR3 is TGTGCCAGCAGTACTAGGACAGGGGGCGAGGAGACCCAGTACTTC.

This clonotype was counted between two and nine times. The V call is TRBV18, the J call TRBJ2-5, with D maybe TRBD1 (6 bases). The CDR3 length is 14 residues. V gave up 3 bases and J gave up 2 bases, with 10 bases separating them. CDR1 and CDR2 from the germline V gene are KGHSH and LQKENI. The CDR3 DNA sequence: TGTGCCAGCTCACCGGACAGACTGCAAGAGACCCAGTACTTC. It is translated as CASSPDRLQETQYF. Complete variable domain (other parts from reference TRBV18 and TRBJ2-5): NAGVMQNPRHLVRRRGQEARLRCSPMKGHSHVYWYRQLPEEGLKFMVYLQKENIIDESGMPKERFSAEFPKEGPSILRIQQVVRGDSAAYFCASSPDRLQETQYFGPGTRLLVL.

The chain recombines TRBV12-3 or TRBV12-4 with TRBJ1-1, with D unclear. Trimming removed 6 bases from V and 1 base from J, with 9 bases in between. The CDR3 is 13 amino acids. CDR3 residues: CASRTQPNTEAFF. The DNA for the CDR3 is TGTGCCAGCAGGACACAGCCGAACACTGAAGCTTTCTTT.

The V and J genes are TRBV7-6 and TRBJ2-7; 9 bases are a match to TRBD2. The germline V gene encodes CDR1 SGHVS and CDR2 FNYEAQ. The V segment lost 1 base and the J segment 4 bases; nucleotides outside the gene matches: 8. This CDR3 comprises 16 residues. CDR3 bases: TGTGCCAGCAGCTTAGGTCCTAGCGGGATCCCTTACGAGCAGTACTTC. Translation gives CASSLGPSGIPYEQYF.

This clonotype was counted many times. CDR3 coding DNA: TGCGCCAGCAGCCAAGCAGGACTAGTGAGTGAGCAGTTCTTC. This sequence encodes CASSQAGLVSEQFF. V is TRBV4-3 and J is TRBJ2-1; 7 nucleotides line up with TRBD2. V shed 1 base and J 9 bases; nucleotides not matched to a gene: 6. Germline lookup yields CDR1 LGHNA and CDR2 YSLEER. The length of the CDR3 is 14 residues.

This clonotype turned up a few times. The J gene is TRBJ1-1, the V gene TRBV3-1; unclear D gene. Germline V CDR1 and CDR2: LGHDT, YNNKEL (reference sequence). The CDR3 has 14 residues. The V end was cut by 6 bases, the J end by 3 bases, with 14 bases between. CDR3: CASRASAVHTEAFF. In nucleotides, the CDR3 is TGTGCCAGCAGGGCTAGCGCGGTTCACACTGAAGCTTTCTTT.

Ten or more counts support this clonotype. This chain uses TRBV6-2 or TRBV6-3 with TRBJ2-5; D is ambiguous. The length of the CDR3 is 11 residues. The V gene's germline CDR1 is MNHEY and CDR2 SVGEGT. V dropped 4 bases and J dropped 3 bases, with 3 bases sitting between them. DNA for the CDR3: TGTGCCAGCAGTTCTGAAGAGACCCAGTACTTC. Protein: CASSSEETQYF.

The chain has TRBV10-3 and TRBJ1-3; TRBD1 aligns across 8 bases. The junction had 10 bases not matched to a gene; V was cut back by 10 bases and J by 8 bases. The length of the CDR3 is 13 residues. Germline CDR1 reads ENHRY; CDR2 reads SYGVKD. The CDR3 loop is CASREQGQDTIYF. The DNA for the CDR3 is TGTGCCAGTCGGGAACAGGGACAGGACACCATATATTTT.